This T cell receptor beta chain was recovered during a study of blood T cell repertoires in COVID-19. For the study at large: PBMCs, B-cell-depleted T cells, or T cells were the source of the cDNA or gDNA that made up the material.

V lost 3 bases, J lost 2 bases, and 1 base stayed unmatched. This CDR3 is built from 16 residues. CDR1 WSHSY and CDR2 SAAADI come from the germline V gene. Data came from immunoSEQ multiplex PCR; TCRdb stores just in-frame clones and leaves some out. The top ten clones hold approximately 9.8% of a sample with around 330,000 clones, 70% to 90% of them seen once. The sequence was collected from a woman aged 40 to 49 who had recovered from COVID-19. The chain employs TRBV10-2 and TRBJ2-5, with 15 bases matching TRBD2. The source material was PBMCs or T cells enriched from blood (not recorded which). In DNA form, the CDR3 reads TGCGCCAGCAGTGATGGACTAGCGGGGGGGCAAGAGACCCAGTACTTC. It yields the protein CASSDGLAGGQETQYF.